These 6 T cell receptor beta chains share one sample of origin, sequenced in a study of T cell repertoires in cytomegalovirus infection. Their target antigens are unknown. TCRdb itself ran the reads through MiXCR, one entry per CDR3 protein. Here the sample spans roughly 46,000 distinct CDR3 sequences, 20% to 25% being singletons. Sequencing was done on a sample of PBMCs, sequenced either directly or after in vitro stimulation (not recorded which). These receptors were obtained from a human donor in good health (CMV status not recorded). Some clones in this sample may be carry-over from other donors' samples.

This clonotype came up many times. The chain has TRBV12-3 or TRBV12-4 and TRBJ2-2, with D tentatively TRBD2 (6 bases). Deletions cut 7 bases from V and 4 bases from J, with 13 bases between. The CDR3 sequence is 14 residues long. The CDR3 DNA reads TGTGCCAGCATATACATCGGGGGCACCGGGGAGCTGTTTTTT. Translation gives CASIYIGGTGELFF.

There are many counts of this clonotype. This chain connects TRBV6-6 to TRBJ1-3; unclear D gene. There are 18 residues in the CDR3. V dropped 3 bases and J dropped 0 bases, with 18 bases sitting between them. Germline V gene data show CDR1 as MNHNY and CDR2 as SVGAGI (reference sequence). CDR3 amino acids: CASSYRAQPLHSGNTIYF. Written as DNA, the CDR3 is TGTGCCAGCAGTTATCGGGCCCAGCCTCTTCACTCTGGAAACACCATATATTTT.

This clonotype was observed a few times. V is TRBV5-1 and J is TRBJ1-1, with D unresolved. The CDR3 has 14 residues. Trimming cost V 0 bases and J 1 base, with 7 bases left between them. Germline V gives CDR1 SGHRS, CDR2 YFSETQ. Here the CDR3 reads CASSLDRANTEAFF. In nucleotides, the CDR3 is TGCGCCAGCAGCTTGGATAGGGCGAACACTGAAGCTTTCTTT.

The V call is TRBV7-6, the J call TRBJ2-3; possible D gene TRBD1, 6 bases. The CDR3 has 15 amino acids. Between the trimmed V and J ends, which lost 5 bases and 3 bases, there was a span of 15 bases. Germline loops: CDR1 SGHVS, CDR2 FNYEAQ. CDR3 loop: CASSPMGALTDTQYF. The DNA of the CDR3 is TGTGCCAGCAGCCCAATGGGGGCGCTGACAGATACGCAGTATTTT.

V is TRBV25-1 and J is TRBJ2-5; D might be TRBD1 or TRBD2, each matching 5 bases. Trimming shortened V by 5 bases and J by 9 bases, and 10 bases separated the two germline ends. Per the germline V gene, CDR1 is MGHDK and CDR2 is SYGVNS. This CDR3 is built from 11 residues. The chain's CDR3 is CASSQRGAQYF. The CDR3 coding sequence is TGTGCCAGCAGTCAAAGAGGGGCCCAGTACTTC.

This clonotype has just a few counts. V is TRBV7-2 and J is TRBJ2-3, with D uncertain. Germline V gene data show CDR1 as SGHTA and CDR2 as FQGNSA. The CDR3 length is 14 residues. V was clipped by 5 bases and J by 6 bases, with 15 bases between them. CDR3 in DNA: TGTGCCAGCAGCGTCGCACCCCTGCGGGATACGCAGTATTTT. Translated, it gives CASSVAPLRDTQYF.